The sample holds a few counts of the clone carrying this TCR beta chain. V was clipped by 4 bases and J by 4 bases; unmatched bases: 6. This CDR3 comprises 14 residues. The germline V gene encodes CDR1 SGHNT and CDR2 YENEEA. Repertoires were generated with immunoSEQ multiplex PCR, while TCRdb's copy carries only in-frame clones and drops some. The sample yields 300,000 to 400,000 clones, around four fifths seen once. This specimen comes from a study of shared clonotypes between healthy human individuals. The CD4+ fraction was divided into a CD45RA+ naive subset and a CD45RA-negative memory subset. The sample consisted of memory CD4+ T cells sorted from blood. The subset is: CD45RA-negative fraction. J is TRBJ2-5 and V is TRBV11-3; 7 bases map to TRBD2. This TCR was sampled from a man younger than 40 in good health. The CDR3 DNA is TGTGCCAGCAGCTCTGCGGGAGCGGTAGAGACCCAGTACTTC. Its protein is CASSSAGAVETQYF.